The rows below give T cell receptor beta chains drawn from one sample of a study of cytomegalovirus exposure and HLA in healthy donors. Using immunoSEQ multiplex PCR, the repertoire was profiled, and TCRdb retains in-frame clones only, with some absent. The sample includes 110,000 or so clones, around 70% of them seen just once. The material sequenced was PBMCs. Source of these receptors: a woman aged 50 to 60 in good health and CMV-seropositive. The CDR3 runs from the conserved cysteine through the conserved F or W. D genes are given only for firm matches.

CDR3 length	V gene	J gene	D gene	CDR3 protein
13	TRBV5-6	TRBJ2-7	NA	CASSYRNSYEQYF
15	TRBV19	TRBJ2-1	NA	CASSTSLTLSGGQFF
13	TRBV11-2	TRBJ2-3	NA	CASSLNTPDTQYF
12	TRBV2	TRBJ2-7	TRBD1	CASSGQGAKQYF
18	TRBV5-6	TRBJ2-3	TRBD2	CASSPGGYSGGGTDTQYF
12	TRBV18	TRBJ2-1	NA	CASSSLNNEQFF
12	TRBV30	TRBJ1-4	NA	CAWSVPGQKLFF
16	TRBV5-1	TRBJ2-2	TRBD1	CASSLQGADSTGELFF
13	TRBV30	TRBJ1-2	NA	CAWSPRGNYGYTF
12	TRBV13	TRBJ2-7	NA	CASSAGPDEQYF
12	TRBV30	TRBJ1-1	TRBD1	CAWSVQGTEAFF
18	TRBV7-6	TRBJ2-3	TRBD2	CASSYGLAGPGPTDTQYF
12	TRBV5-1	TRBJ1-1	NA	CASNFDTSQAFF
15	TRBV4-3	TRBJ2-7	NA	CASSQDRLGSYEQYF
15	TRBV12-5	TRBJ1-2	TRBD1	CASGLSQGVSYGYTF
16	TRBV29-1	TRBJ1-2	TRBD1	CSVEDQVAGGWYGYTF
15	TRBV6-1	TRBJ2-1	NA	CASSGAGPIYNEQFF
23	TRBV13	TRBJ1-4	NA	CASSLGLSPESRQERGGREKLFF
14	TRBV18	TRBJ1-1	NA	CASSPRTENTEAFF
13	TRBV7-9	TRBJ2-7	NA	CASSDRLRDEQYF
15	TRBV6-1	TRBJ2-7	TRBD2	CASSFGSGLREGQYF
15	TRBV4-2	TRBJ2-1	NA	CASSQGPGGLNEQFF
15	TRBV5-1	TRBJ2-1	TRBD2	CASSLGLAERNEQFF
15	TRBV5-5	TRBJ1-5	TRBD1	CASTQTGTGGQPQHF
12	TRBV11-3	TRBJ1-2	NA	CASSLGVGTSTF
18	TRBV27	TRBJ2-1	TRBD2	CASRTMTTGTSGYNEQFF
14	TRBV10-3	TRBJ2-2	TRBD2	CAISSSGSTGELFF
17	TRBV19	TRBJ1-3	TRBD1	CASRPPGQSFSGNTIYF
15	TRBV4-1	TRBJ1-3	NA	CASSQVASSGNTIYF
13	TRBV29-1	TRBJ2-1	NA	CSGHSYSYNEQFF
13	TRBV30	TRBJ1-1	NA	CAWTRQVNTEAFF
15	TRBV18	TRBJ2-3	TRBD2	CASSPVAGVGDTQYF
15	TRBV5-1	TRBJ2-1	NA	CASSLAGNRADEQFF
19	TRBV19	TRBJ2-6	TRBD1	CASSIVGGQGSSGANVLTF
14	TRBV5-1	TRBJ2-5	NA	CASSLGQRAETQYF
14	TRBV7-9	TRBJ1-5	NA	CASSSGTSPRPQHF
15	TRBV19	TRBJ1-2	NA	CASSTSWTGDYGYTF
14	TRBV6-6	TRBJ1-1	TRBD1	CASSPTGVNTEAFF
15	TRBV27	TRBJ2-2	NA	CASSLTYANTGELFF
19	TRBV7-6	TRBJ2-6	TRBD2	CASSLGLAGGPGGANVLTF
13	TRBV2	TRBJ2-7	NA	CASSRGTTYEQYF
14	TRBV2	TRBJ1-3	NA	CASSDASSGNTIYF
15	TRBV5-1	TRBJ2-1	NA	CASSSDGSSYNEQFF
14	TRBV9	TRBJ2-2	NA	CASSPAPDTGELFF
14	TRBV28	TRBJ2-2	TRBD1	CASSLIGGHGELFF
12	TRBV7-2	TRBJ2-7	NA	CASSLVLYEQYF
14	TRBV6-5	TRBJ2-5	NA	CASSYTGYQETQYF
13	TRBV4-1	TRBJ1-6	NA	CASSTGGDSPLHF
14	TRBV6-1	TRBJ2-2	NA	CASRSAWSTGELFF
16	TRBV9	TRBJ2-3	NA	CASSDSGGLGSDTQYF
14	TRBV6-6	TRBJ1-6	NA	CASSYSRGGSPLHF
15	TRBV9	TRBJ2-1	NA	CASSARDWGVPEQFF
16	TRBV7-2	TRBJ2-1	TRBD2	CASSFTGLAGVNEQFF
14	TRBV11-3	TRBJ2-2	NA	CASSLVGGTGELFF
16	TRBV5-4	TRBJ2-7	TRBD2	CASSFPLAGGHAEQYF
15	TRBV18	TRBJ2-7	TRBD2	CASSPRGGDPYEQYF
16	TRBV6-6	TRBJ2-5	TRBD1	CASSRPGQGSVWTQYF
16	TRBV5-1	TRBJ1-3	TRBD1	CASSLTGMYSGNTIYF